These 6 T cell receptor beta chains originate from one sample sequenced in a study of quantifying T cell responses using KT2 cells. Study-wide context: Reverse transcription used primers in the TCR alpha and beta constant regions.

The cDNA 3' end received a ligated oligonucleotide with a UMI. An equimolar mix of RC1.1 and RC1.2 primed the beta chain across TRBC1 and TRBC2. MiXCR, applied by TCRdb to the UMI-ligation and nested PCR reads, yields one record per CDR3 protein. The sample shows tens of thousands of distinct CDR3 sequences, approximately 13% of them seen only once. Sequencing was done on a sample of PBMCs spiked with cells of the T cell clone KT2. The receptors derive from a human donor.

By proportion, this clonotype is medium-sized. The chain uses TRBV4-3 and TRBJ2-7; 9 nucleotides match TRBD1. The ends lost 3 bases at V and 5 bases at J; junction bases unmatched: 5. The CDR3 is 14 residues long. Looked up from germline, CDR1 is LGHNA and CDR2 is YSLEER. CDR3 protein: CASSQGTGLDEQYF. DNA for the CDR3: TGCGCCAGCAGCCAGGGGACAGGGCTCGACGAGCAGTACTTC.

The V gene is TRBV7-9, the J gene TRBJ2-7, with 10 bases aligning to TRBD2. The V and J ends lost 4 bases and 2 bases, in that order; junction bases with no gene match: 8. The CDR3 has 16 amino acids. Germline lookup yields CDR1 SEHNR and CDR2 FQNEAQ (reference sequence). The CDR3 sequence is CASSSLYSGGPYEQYF. The CDR3 nucleotides are TGTGCCAGCAGCTCCTTATATAGCGGGGGGCCCTACGAGCAGTACTTC.

This clonotype was seen many times. The genes are TRBV4-3 and TRBJ2-1; 9 bases are shared with TRBD1. Germline CDR1 and CDR2: LGHNA and YSLEER. The ends lost 1 base at V and 6 bases at J; junction bases unmatched: 4. The CDR3 is 15 residues long. This chain's CDR3 is CASSQGGQGINEQFF. The DNA for the CDR3 is TGCGCCAGCAGCCAAGGGGGACAGGGAATCAATGAGCAGTTCTTC.

The sample holds a few counts of this clonotype. The chain joins TRBV15 to TRBJ2-1; 10 positions match TRBD1. Unmatched junction bases numbered 5, after V lost 1 base and J lost 8 bases. The CDR3 contains 15 residues. CDR1 is LNHNV, CDR2 YYDKDF, per germline (reference sequence). The CDR3 reads CATSRVDRGDYEQFF. The CDR3, as DNA: TGTGCCACCAGCAGAGTGGACAGGGGGGACTATGAGCAGTTCTTC.

This clonotype was picked up many times. The chain recombines TRBV6-1 with TRBJ1-4; TRBD1 might be the D (6 bases). Trimming cost V 5 bases and J 10 bases, with 20 bases left between them. The CDR3 length is 15 residues. The germline gives CDR1 MNHNS, CDR2 SASEGT. CDR3 loop: CASSIQGSIRGKLFF. The CDR3 nucleotides are TGTGCCAGCAGTATACAGGGTTCGATTCGGGGAAAACTGTTTTTT.

This clonotype showed up many times. Written as DNA, the CDR3 is TGCGCCAGCAGCTTGGAGGGGCGAGGCTACACCTTC. This codes for CASSLEGRGYTF. The chain has TRBV5-1 and TRBJ1-2, with D possibly being TRBD1 (5 bases). V was pared by 0 bases and J by 8 bases, with 8 bases between. Germline assignment: CDR1 SGHRS and CDR2 YFSETQ. This CDR3 contains 12 residues.